This TCR beta chain was obtained from a study of T cell responses to AZD1222 COVID-19 vaccine (dated by TCRdb to about 2021). Regarding the study in general: TCR sequencing was performed for 230 to 250 trial participants, of whom around 200 were given two doses of AZD1222 and some 26 were given two doses of MenACWY control vaccine. Trial participants were enrolled into age subgroups of 18-55, 56-69 and 70-plus years, which contained approximately 150, 28 and 58 TCR-sequenced participants, respectively. What the authors observed across the whole study: Most participants were white British and females outnumbered males, and the authors suggested that clonal diversity may have been underestimated. Because no samples from the day 14 peak response were available, repertoires could be characterized only after the peak T cell response. Vaccine-associated CD4 TCRs spanned the whole spike protein, with dominant responses in regions 160-218 and 743-854. Nearly half of unique spike-specific TCRs reportedly recognized epitopes outside regions mutated in the B.1.351 and B.1.1.7 variants. After two AZD1222 doses, both the breadth and the depth of spike-specific TCRs were significantly higher than at day 0 and than in MenACWY recipients. Conclusions about previously exposed vaccinees are limited, since just 5 or 6 AZD1222 recipients were seropositive for SARS-CoV-2 at baseline. The 56-69-year group was small, and its depth increase did not reach significance, likely because of low power.

For this clone: This receptor's antigen is unknown. The sample holds no much larger clone one base away, and base qualities are not on file.

The CDR3 regions of human TCRbeta chains were subjected to immunosequencing. The study's own analysis went as follows. Repertoire TCRs were checked for matches against a reference library of SARS-CoV-2-specific TCRs that had been generated using the MIRA antigen-specificity platform. Breadth was defined as the fraction of unique TCRs that were SARS-CoV-2-associated, and depth was defined as the fraction of total T cells that were SARS-CoV-2-associated. Using the MIRA data, each spike-specific TCR was assigned both to the spike region to which the TCR was reactive and to a CD4 or CD8 class. Log10-transformed breadth and depth values were compared by one-way ANOVA with Sidak's multiple comparisons tests. The table comes from immuneACCESS by way of TCRdb, which keeps in-frame sequences with V and J called. Part of the clones is missing from these tables; in studies checked, under half for an unresolved V gene and the rest for unknown reasons. That table supplies the V and J calls and clone size; D and trimming were determined from the DNA. This sample holds 55,000 to 65,000 clones; more than 60% were observed only once. Over 3% of the sample comes from the top ten.

In the paper's terms, the time point label means: about 28 days (+/-7) after the second vaccine dose. AZD1222 recipients given second doses at about 4 weeks or at about 12 weeks were pooled, since spike-specific TCR depth and breadth were not found to differ between the two schedules. The vaccinee samples were drawn from two UK trials, COV001 and COV002, one of which was a single-blind randomized controlled phase 2/3 trial testing AZD1222 (ChAdOx1 nCoV-19) in healthy adults. For TCRbeta chain sequencing, PBMC samples were collected from trial participants at day 0 and at day 28 after the second dose. The sample consisted of peripheral blood, taken 28 days after the second AZD1222 dose. The receptor's source is an adult who received the AZD1222 COVID-19 vaccine.

The nucleotides are TGTGCCAGCAGCTTGGCCCTGACAGAAATGAACACTGAAGCTTTCTTT. This is translated as CASSLALTEMNTEAFF. The V and J segments used are TRBV5-6 and TRBJ1-1; the D segment could be TRBD1, given 5 matching bases. V drops 0 bases and J drops 0 bases, leaving 12 bases in between. The CDR3 goes from the cysteine to the phenylalanine over 16 residues. The sequence is cut down to CDR3 DNA, 48 bases in frame from base 1. CDR1 and CDR2, looked up from the germline V gene, are SGHDT and YYEEEE. This CDR3, with the reference TRBV5-6 and TRBJ1-1 proteins standing in past its ends, gives the full variable domain DAGVTQSPTHLIKTRGQQVTLRCSPKSGHDTVSWYQQALGQGPQFIFQYYEEEERQRGNFPDRFSGHQFPNYSSELNVNALLLGDSALYLCASSLALTEMNTEAFFGQGTRLTVV.